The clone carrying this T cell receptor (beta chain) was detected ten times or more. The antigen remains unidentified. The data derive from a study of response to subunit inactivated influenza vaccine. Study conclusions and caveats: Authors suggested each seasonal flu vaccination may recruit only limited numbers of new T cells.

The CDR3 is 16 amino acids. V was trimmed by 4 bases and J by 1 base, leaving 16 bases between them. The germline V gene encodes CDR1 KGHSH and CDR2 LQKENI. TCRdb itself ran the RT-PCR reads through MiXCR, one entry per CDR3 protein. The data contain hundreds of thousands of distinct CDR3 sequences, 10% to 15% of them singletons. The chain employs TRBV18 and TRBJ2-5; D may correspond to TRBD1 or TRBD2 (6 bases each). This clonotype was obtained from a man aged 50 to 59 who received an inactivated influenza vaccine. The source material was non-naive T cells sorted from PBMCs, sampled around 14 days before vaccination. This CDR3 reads CASSQPGRDTQETQYF. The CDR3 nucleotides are TGTGCCAGCTCACAGCCTGGGCGGGACACCCAAGAGACCCAGTACTTC. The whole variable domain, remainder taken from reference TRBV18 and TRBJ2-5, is NAGVMQNPRHLVRRRGQEARLRCSPMKGHSHVYWYRQLPEEGLKFMVYLQKENIIDESGMPKERFSAEFPKEGPSILRIQQVVRGDSAAYFCASSQPGRDTQETQYFGPGTRLLVL.